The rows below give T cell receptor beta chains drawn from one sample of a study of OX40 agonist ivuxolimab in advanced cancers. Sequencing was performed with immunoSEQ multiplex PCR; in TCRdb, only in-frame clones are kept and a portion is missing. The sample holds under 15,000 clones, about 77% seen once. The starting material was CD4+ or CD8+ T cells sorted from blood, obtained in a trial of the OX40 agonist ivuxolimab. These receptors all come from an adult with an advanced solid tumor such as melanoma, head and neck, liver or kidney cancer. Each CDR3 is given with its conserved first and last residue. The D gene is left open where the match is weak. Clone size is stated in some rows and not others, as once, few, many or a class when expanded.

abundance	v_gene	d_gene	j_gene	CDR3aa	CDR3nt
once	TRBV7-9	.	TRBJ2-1	CASSFQYNEQFF	TGTGCCAGCAGCTTTCAGTACAATGAGCAGTTCTTC
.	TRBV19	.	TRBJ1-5	CASSMRDGNQPQHF	TGTGCCAGTAGTATGAGGGATGGCAATCAGCCCCAGCATTTT
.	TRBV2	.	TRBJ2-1	CASRLVATYNEQFF	TGTGCCAGCAGACTGGTCGCAACCTACAATGAGCAGTTCTTC
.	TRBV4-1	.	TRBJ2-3	CASSQGQLATDTQYF	TGCGCCAGCAGCCAGGGGCAGTTAGCTACAGATACGCAGTATTTT
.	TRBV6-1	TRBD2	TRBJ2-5	CASSEIGLAGALAGEETQYF	TGTGCCAGCAGTGAAATTGGGCTAGCGGGGGCCTTAGCGGGGGAAGAGACCCAGTACTTC
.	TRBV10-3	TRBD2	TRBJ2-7	CAISSAVLAGITYEQYF	TGTGCCATCAGTTCGGCTGTTCTAGCGGGGATCACCTACGAGCAGTACTTC
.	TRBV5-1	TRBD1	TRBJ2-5	CASSLSGTEETQYF	TGCGCCAGCAGCTTGTCCGGGACAGAAGAGACCCAGTACTTC
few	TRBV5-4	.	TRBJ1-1	CASSSLTGSPNTEAFF	TGTGCCAGCAGCTCCCTGACAGGCAGCCCGAACACTGAAGCTTTCTTT
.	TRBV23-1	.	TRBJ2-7	CASGTRTYEQYF	TGCGCCAGCGGGACGCGCACCTACGAGCAGTACTTC
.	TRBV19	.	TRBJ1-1	CARIEGIQTLRVPEDEAFF	TGTGCCAGGATAGAGGGGATTCAAACATTAAGGGTTCCCGAAGATGAAGCTTTCTTT
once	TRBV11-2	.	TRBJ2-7	CASSLDPTTFTYEQYF	TGTGCCAGCAGCTTAGACCCGACTACCTTTACCTACGAGCAGTACTTC
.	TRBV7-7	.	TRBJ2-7	CASSLDLGYEQYF	TGTGCTAGCAGCTTAGATCTGGGCTACGAGCAGTACTTC
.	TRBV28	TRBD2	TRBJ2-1	CASSSQRGAYNEQFF	TGTGCCAGCAGTTCCCAGCGGGGGGCCTACAATGAGCAGTTCTTC
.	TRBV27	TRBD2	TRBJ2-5	CASSPSYGRGAETQYF	TGTGCCAGCAGTCCATCCTACGGGAGGGGGGCGGAGACCCAGTACTTC
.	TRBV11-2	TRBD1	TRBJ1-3	CASRPRGPGNTIYF	TGTGCCAGCAGACCCAGGGGGCCGGGAAACACCATATATTTT
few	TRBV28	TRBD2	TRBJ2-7	CASSSPGPAGGSYEQYF	TGTGCCAGCAGTTCTCCCGGTCCAGCGGGGGGATCCTACGAGCAGTACTTC
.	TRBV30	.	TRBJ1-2	CATSDTGSYGYTF	TGTGCAACTTCAGACACAGGGTCCTATGGCTACACCTTC
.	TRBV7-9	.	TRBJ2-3	CASSLEGPDTQYF	TGTGCCAGCAGCTTAGAGGGCCCAGATACGCAGTATTTT
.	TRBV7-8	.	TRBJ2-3	CASSVNGPSTDTQYF	TGTGCCAGCAGCGTTAACGGTCCTAGCACAGATACGCAGTATTTT
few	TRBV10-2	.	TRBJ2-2	CASREGIQRTLVVAGELFF	TGCGCCAGCAGAGAAGGGATACAAAGAACTTTAGTTGTCGCCGGGGAGCTGTTTTTT
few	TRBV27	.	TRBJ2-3	CASSLTGWDTQYF	TGTGCCAGCAGTTTGACAGGATGGGATACGCAGTATTTT
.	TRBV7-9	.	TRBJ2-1	CASSFRYSEQFF	TGTGCCAGCAGCTTCCGGTATAGTGAGCAGTTCTTC
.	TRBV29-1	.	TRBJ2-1	CSVEGLAFDNEQFF	TGCAGCGTTGAGGGGTTAGCGTTTGACAATGAGCAGTTCTTC
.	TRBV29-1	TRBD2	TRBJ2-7	CSVEAGTNYEQYF	TGCAGCGTTGAGGCCGGGACTAACTACGAGCAGTACTTC
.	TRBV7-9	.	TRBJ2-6	CASSLGVSGANVLTF	TGTGCCAGCAGCTTGGGGGTCTCTGGGGCCAACGTCCTGACTTTC
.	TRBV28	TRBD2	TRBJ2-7	CASSLVGGSYEQYF	TGTGCCAGCAGTTTAGTGGGAGGGAGTTACGAGCAGTACTTC
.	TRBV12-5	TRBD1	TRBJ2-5	CASRQTGGRETQYF	TGTGCTAGTAGACAGACAGGGGGCCGGGAGACCCAGTACTTC
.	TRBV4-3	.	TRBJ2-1	CASSQESGHYNEQFF	TGCGCCAGCAGCCAAGAGTCGGGGCACTACAATGAGCAGTTCTTC
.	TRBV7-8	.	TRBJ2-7	CASTLISRPGRNEQYF	TGTGCCAGCACCCTTATTAGTCGGCCCGGGAGAAACGAGCAGTACTTC
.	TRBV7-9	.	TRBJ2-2	CASSPPPYVDTGELFF	TGTGCCAGCAGCCCCCCCCCTTACGTGGATACCGGGGAGCTGTTTTTT
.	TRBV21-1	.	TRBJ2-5	CASSTPGRTQETQYF	TGTGCCAGCAGCACCCCGGGACGGACCCAAGAGACCCAGTACTTC
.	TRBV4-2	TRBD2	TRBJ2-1	CASSQARGANNEQFF	TGTGCCAGCAGCCAAGCGCGGGGGGCCAACAATGAGCAGTTCTTC
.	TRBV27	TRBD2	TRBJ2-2	CASRPGLVAGGELFF	TGTGCCAGCAGGCCGGGACTAGTGGCAGGCGGGGAGCTGTTTTTT
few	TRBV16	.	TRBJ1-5	CASSQSGVGNQPQHF	TGTGCCAGCAGCCAATCAGGGGTTGGCAATCAGCCCCAGCATTTT
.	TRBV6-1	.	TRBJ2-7	CASSEGVTYEQYF	TGTGCCAGCAGTGAAGGGGTGACCTACGAGCAGTACTTC
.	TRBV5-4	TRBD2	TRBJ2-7	CASSLADLAVYEQYF	TGTGCCAGCAGCTTGGCTGACCTAGCGGTCTACGAGCAGTACTTC
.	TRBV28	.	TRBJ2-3	CASSWAGGESTDTQYF	TGTGCCAGCAGTTGGGCGGGCGGAGAAAGCACAGATACGCAGTATTTT
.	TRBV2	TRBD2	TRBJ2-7	CASRERGGLEQYF	TGTGCCAGCAGGGAGCGGGGGGGCCTCGAGCAGTACTTC
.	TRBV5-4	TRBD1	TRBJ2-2	CASSLGGGQGNLFF	TGTGCCAGCAGCTTGGGTGGGGGACAGGGAAACCTGTTTTTT
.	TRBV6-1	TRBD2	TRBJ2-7	CASSATGGGEQYF	TGTGCCAGCAGTGCCACGGGAGGAGGCGAGCAGTACTTC
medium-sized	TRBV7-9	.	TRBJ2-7	CASSLRDFGHYEQYF	TGTGCCAGCAGCTTAAGGGACTTTGGGCACTACGAGCAGTACTTC
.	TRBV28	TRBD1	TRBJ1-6	CASSSGTGSSPLHF	TGTGCCAGCAGTTCCGGGACAGGGTCCTCACCCCTCCACTTT
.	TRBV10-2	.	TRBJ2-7	CASSPLGGSYEQYF	TGCGCCAGCAGTCCACTCGGGGGCTCCTACGAGCAGTACTTC
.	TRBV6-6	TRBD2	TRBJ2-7	CASSYSLAGANEQYF	TGTGCCAGCAGTTACTCGCTAGCGGGAGCCAACGAGCAGTACTTC
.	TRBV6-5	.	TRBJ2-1	CASSYSLENEQFF	TGTGCCAGCAGTTACTCGCTCGAAAATGAGCAGTTCTTC
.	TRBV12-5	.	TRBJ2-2	CASPKDGTGELFF	TGTGCTAGTCCGAAGGACGGCACCGGGGAGCTGTTTTTT
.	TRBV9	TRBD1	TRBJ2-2	CASSIPGGADTGELFF	TGTGCCAGCAGCATACCAGGGGGCGCGGACACCGGGGAGCTGTTTTTT
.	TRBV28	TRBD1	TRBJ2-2	CASSLLTGATGELFF	TGTGCCAGCAGTTTACTGACAGGGGCCACCGGGGAGCTGTTTTTT
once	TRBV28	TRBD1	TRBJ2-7	CASTPWDRSVEQYF	TGTGCCAGCACCCCTTGGGACAGGTCTGTCGAGCAGTACTTC